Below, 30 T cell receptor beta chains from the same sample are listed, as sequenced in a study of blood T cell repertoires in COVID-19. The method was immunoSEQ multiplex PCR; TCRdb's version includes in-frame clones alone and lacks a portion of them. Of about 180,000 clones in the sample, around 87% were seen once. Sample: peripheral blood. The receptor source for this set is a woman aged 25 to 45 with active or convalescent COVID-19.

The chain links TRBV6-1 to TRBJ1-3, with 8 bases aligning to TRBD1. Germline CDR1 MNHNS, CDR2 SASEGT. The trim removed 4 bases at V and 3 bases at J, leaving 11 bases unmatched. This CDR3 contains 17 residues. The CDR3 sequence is CASSATQGARFGNTIYF. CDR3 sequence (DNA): TGTGCCAGCAGTGCTACCCAGGGGGCTAGGTTTGGAAACACCATATATTTT.

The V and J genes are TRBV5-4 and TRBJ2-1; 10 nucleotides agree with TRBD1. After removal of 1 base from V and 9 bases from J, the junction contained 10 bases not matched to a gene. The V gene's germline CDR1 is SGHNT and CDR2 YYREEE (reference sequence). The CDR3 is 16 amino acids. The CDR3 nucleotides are TGTGCCAGCAGCTTGCCGGGACAGGGGAAGAAGGGTGAGCAGTTCTTC. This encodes CASSLPGQGKKGEQFF.

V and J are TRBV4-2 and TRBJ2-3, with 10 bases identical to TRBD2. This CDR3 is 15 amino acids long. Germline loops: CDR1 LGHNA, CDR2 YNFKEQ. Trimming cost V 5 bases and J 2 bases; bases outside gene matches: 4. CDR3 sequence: CASSKTSGITDTQYF. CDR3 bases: TGTGCCAGCAGCAAAACTAGCGGGATCACAGATACGCAGTATTTT.

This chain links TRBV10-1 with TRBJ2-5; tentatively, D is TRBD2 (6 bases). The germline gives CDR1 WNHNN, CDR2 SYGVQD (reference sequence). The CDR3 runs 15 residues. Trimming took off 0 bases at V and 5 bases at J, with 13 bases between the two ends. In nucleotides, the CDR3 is TGCGCCAGCAGTGAGTCGGGAGGCGTCATCGAGACCCAGTACTTC. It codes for CASSESGGVIETQYF.

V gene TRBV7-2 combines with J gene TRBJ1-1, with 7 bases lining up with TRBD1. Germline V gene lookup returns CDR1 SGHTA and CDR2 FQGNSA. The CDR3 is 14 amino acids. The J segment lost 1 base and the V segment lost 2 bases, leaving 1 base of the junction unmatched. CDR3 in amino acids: CASSLNRGNTEAFF. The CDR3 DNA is TGTGCCAGCAGCTTAAACAGGGGGAACACTGAAGCTTTCTTT. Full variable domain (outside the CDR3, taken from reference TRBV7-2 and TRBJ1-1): GAGVSQSPSNKVTEKGKDVELRCDPISGHTALYWYRQSLGQGLEFLIYFQGNSAPDKSGLPSDRFSAERTGGSVSTLTIQRTQQEDSAVYLCASSLNRGNTEAFFGQGTRLTVV.

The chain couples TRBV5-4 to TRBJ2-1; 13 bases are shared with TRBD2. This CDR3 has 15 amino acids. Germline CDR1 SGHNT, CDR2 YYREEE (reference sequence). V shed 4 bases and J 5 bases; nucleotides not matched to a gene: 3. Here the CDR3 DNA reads TGTGCCAGCAGCCCGGGACTAGCGGGGAACAATGAGCAGTTCTTC. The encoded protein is CASSPGLAGNNEQFF. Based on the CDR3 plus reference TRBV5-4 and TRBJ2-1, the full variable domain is ETGVTQSPTHLIKTRGQQVTLRCSSQSGHNTVSWYQQALGQGPQFIFQYYREEENGRGNFPPRFSGLQFPNYSSELNVNALELDDSALYLCASSPGLAGNNEQFFGPGTRLTVL.

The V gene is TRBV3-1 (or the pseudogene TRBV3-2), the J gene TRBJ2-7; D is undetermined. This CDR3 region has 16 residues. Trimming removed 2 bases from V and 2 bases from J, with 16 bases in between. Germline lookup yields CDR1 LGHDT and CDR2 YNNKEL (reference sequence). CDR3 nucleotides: TGTGCCAGCAGCCAAACGTCCCTCCCTCGCGCCTACGAGCAGTACTTC. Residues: CASSQTSLPRAYEQYF.

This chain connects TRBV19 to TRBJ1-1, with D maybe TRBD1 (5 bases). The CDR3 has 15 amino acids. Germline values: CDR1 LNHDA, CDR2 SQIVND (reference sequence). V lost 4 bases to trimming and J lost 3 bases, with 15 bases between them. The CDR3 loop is CASSTRGGTDTEAFF. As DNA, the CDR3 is TGTGCCAGTAGTACCCGCGGGGGGACTGACACTGAAGCTTTCTTT. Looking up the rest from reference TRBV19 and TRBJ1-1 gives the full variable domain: DGGITQSPKYLFRKEGQNVTLSCEQNLNHDAMYWYRQDPGQGLRLIYYSQIVNDFQKGDIAEGYSVSREKKESFPLTVTSAQKNPTAFYLCASSTRGGTDTEAFFGQGTRLTVV.

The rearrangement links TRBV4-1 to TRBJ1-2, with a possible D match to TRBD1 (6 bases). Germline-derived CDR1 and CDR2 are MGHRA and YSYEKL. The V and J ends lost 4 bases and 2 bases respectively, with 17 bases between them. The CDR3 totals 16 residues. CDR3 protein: CASSLSRTASNYGYTF. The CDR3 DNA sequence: TGCGCCAGCAGCCTCAGTCGGACAGCCAGCAACTATGGCTACACCTTC.

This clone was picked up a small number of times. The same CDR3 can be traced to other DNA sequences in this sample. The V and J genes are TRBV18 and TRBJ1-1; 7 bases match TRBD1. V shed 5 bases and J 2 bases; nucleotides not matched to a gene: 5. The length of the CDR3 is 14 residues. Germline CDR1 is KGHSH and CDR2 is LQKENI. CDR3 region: CASSSDRKNTEAFF. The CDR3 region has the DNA TGTGCCAGCTCATCGGACAGGAAAAACACTGAAGCTTTCTTT.

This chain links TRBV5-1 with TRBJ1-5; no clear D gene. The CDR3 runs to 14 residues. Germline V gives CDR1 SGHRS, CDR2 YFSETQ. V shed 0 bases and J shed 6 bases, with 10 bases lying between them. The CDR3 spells CASSLEGWSQPQHF. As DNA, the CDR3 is TGCGCCAGCAGCTTGGAAGGATGGAGTCAGCCCCAGCATTTT.

CDR3 sequence reads: CASSLRGGGLGTGELFF. The DNA for the CDR3 is TGTGCCAGCAGCCTCCGAGGGGGGGGGCTGGGGACCGGGGAGCTGTTTTTT. V usage is TRBV3-1 (or the pseudogene TRBV3-2) and J usage is TRBJ2-2; weak D call: TRBD2 (7 bases). V lost 4 bases, J lost 5 bases, and 20 bases lay in between. This CDR3 has 17 amino acids. Germline CDR1 is LGHDT and CDR2 is YNNKEL (reference sequence).

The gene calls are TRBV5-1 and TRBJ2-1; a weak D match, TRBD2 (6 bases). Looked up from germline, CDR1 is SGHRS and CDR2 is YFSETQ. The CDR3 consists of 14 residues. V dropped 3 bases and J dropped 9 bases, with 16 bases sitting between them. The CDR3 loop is CASSSRGGTFEQFF. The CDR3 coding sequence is TGCGCCAGCAGCTCGAGGGGCGGGACTTTTGAGCAGTTCTTC.

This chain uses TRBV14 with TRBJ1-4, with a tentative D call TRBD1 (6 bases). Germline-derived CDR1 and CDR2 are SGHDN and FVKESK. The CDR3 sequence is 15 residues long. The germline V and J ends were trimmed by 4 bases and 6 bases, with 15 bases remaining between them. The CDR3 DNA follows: TGTGCCAGCAGCCGTTTTCAGGGGATGGATGAAAAACTGTTTTTT. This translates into CASSRFQGMDEKLFF.

The CDR3 nucleotides read TGTGCCAGCAGTTTATCCGACGAGCAGTACTTC. This gives the protein CASSLSDEQYF. J is TRBJ2-7 and V is TRBV28; D is unclear. With 1 base removed from V and 5 bases from J, the gap between germline ends came to 3 bases. Germline lookup yields CDR1 MDHEN and CDR2 SYDVKM. The CDR3 is 11 amino acids.

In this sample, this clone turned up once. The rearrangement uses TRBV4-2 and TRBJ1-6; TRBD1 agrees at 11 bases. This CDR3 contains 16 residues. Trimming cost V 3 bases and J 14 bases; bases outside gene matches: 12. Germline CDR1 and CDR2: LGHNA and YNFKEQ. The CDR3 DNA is TGTGCCAGCAGCCACCCTCGGACAGGGGGCAGCTTCTCCCTCCACTTT. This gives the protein CASSHPRTGGSFSLHF.

The CDR3 DNA reads as TGTGCCAGCAGCTTAAACCAGGGGCGCAGGGAGCAGTTCTTC. It encodes CASSLNQGRREQFF. The rearrangement joins TRBV11-3 to TRBJ2-1; D may be TRBD1 (6 bases). CDR1 and CDR2 (germline): SGHNT, YENEEA. Deletions cut 2 bases from V and 10 bases from J, with 15 bases between. The CDR3 sequence is 14 residues long.

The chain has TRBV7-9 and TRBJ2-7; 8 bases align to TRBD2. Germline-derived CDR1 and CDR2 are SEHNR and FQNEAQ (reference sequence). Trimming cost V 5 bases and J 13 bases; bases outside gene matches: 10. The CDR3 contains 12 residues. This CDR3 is CASSPPLAGLYF. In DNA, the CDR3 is TGTGCCAGCAGCCCTCCTTTAGCGGGGCTCTACTTC.

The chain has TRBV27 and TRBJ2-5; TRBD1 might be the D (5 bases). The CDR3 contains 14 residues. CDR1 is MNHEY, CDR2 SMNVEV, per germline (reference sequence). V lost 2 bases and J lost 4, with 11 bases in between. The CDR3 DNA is TGTGCCAGCAGTTTAAGTGCAGGGTTAGAGACCCAGTACTTC. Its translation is CASSLSAGLETQYF.

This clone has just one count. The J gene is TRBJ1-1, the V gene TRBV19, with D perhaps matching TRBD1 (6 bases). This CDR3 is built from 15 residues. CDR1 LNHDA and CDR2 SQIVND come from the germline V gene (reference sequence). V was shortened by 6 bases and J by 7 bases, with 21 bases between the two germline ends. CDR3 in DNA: TGTGCCAGTAGCCTAAGCTCCAGGGGATGGGGTGAAGCTTTCTTT. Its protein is CASSLSSRGWGEAFF. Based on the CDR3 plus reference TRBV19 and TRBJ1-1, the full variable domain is DGGITQSPKYLFRKEGQNVTLSCEQNLNHDAMYWYRQDPGQGLRLIYYSQIVNDFQKGDIAEGYSVSREKKESFPLTVTSAQKNPTAFYLCASSLSSRGWGEAFFGQGTRLTVV.

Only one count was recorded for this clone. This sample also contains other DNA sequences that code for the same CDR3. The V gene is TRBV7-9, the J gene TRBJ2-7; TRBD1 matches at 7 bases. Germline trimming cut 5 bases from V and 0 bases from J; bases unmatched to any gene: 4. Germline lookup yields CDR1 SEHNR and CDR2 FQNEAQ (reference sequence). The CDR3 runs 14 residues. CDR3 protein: CASSLTGSSYEQYF. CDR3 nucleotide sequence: TGTGCCAGCAGCCTGACAGGGTCCTCCTACGAGCAGTACTTC.

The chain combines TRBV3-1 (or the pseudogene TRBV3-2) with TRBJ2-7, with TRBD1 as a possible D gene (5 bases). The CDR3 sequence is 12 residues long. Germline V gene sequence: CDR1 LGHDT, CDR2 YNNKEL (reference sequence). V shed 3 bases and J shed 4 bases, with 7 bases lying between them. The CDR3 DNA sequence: TGTGCCAGCAGCCAGACAGTTTACGAGCAGTACTTC. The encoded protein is CASSQTVYEQYF.

The CDR3, as DNA: TGTGCCAGCAGCTTAATCCGCTCGATACAGGGGCACTATGGCTACACCTTC. Residues: CASSLIRSIQGHYGYTF. The gene calls are TRBV7-2 and TRBJ1-2, with 7 bases identical to TRBD1. CDR1 is SGHTA and CDR2 is FQGNSA in the germline V gene. CDR3 length: 17 amino acids. The J segment lost 3 bases and the V segment lost 2 bases, leaving 12 bases of the junction unmatched.

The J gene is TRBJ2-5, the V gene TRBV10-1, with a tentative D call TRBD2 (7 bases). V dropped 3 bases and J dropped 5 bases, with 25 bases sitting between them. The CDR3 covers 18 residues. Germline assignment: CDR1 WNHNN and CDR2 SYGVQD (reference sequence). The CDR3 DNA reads TGCGCCAGCAGTGAACTCCGGTGGGGGGGCCGTGTGTTGGAGACCCAGTACTTC. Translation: CASSELRWGGRVLETQYF.

The CDR3 is CASRRGSYEQYF. The CDR3 nucleotides read TGTGCCAGCAGACGGGGGTCCTACGAGCAGTACTTC. The chain employs TRBV6-5 and TRBJ2-7; a weak D match, TRBD2 (6 bases). The CDR3 is 12 amino acids. V was cut by 6 bases and J by 1 base, with 7 bases left in between. CDR1 and CDR2 (germline): MNHEY, SVGAGI.

CDR3 coding DNA: TGTGCCACCAGCAGAGCAAGGGGACTAGCGGGAGGCTACTCCTACAATGAGCAGTTCTTC. Its translation: CATSRARGLAGGYSYNEQFF. This chain joins TRBV15 and TRBJ2-1; TRBD2 aligns across 15 bases. The CDR3 runs to 20 residues. CDR1 is LNHNV, CDR2 YYDKDF, per germline (reference sequence). J lost 0 bases, V lost 1 base, and 7 bases had no gene match.

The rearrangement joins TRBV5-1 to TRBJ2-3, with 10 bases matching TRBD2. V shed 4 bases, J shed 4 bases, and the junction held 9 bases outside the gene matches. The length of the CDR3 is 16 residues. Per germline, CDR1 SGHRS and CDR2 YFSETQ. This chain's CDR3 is CASSGGASGRPDTQYF. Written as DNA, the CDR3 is TGCGCCAGCAGCGGAGGGGCTAGCGGGAGACCAGATACGCAGTATTTT.

CDR3: CASSNGRGWITEAFF. CDR3 coding DNA: TGTGCCAGCTCAAATGGACGGGGGTGGATCACTGAAGCTTTCTTT. The gene calls are TRBV27 and TRBJ1-1, with D maybe TRBD1 (5 bases). This CDR3 has 15 residues. Germline V gene lookup returns CDR1 MNHEY and CDR2 SMNVEV (reference sequence). Between the trimmed V and J ends, which lost 8 bases and 4 bases, there was a span of 20 bases.

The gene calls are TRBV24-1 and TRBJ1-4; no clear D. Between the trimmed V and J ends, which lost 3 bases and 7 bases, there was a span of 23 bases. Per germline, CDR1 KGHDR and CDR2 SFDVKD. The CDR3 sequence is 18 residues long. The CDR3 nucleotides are TGTGCCACCAGTGATGTAGCAAGGCAAGCGGGAAATGGTGAAAAACTGTTTTTT. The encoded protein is CATSDVARQAGNGEKLFF.

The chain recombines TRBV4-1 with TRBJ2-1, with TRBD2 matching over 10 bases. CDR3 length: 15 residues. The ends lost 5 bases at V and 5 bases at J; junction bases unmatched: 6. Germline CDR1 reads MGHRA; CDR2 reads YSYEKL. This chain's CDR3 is CASSETSGTHNEQFF. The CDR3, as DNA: TGCGCCAGCAGCGAAACTAGCGGGACCCACAATGAGCAGTTCTTC.